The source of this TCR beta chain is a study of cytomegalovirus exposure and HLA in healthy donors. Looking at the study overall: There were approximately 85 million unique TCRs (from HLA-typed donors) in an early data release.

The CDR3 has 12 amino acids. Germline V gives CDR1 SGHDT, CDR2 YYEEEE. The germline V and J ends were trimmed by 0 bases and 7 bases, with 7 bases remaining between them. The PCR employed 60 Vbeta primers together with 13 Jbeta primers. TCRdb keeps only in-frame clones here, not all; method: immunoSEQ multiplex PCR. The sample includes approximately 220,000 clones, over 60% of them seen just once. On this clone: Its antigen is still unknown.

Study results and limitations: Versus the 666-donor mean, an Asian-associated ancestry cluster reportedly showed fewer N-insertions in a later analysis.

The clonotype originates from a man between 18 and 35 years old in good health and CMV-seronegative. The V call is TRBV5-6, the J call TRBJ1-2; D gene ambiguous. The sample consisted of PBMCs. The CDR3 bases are TGTGCCAGCAGCTTGGGGTTCGGTGGCTACACCTTC. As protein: CASSLGFGGYTF.